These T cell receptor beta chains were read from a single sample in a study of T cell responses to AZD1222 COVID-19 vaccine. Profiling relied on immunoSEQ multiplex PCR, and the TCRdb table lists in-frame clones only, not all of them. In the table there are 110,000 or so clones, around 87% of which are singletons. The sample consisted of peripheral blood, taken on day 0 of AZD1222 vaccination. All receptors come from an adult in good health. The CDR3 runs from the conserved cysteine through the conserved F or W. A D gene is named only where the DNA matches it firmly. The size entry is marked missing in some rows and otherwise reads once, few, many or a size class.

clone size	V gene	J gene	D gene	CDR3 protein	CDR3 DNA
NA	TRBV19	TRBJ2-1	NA	CASTSTTGTYNEQFF	TGTGCCAGTACCTCAACGACTGGGACCTACAATGAGCAGTTCTTC
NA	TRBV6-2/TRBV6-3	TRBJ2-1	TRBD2	CASSYSISLAGAMDEQFF	TGTGCCAGCAGTTACTCGATCTCGCTAGCGGGGGCGATGGATGAGCAGTTCTTC
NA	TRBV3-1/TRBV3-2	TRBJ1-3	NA	CASSQTISGNTIYF	TGTGCCAGCAGCCAGACGATTTCTGGAAACACCATATATTTT
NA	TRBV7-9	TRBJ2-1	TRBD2	CASSKSGRDGEQFF	TGTGCCAGCAGCAAAAGCGGGAGGGACGGTGAGCAGTTCTTC
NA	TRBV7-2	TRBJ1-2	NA	CASSPHRMDYGYTF	TGTGCCAGCAGCCCCCACCGGATGGACTATGGCTACACCTTC
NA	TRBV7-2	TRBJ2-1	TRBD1	CASSVDRSSYNEQFF	TGTGCCAGCAGCGTGGACAGGAGCTCCTACAATGAGCAGTTCTTC
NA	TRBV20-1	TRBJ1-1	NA	CSATMNTEAFF	TGCAGTGCTACTATGAACACTGAAGCTTTCTTT
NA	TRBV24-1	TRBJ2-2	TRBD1	CATSDSDRGMNTGELFF	TGTGCCACCAGTGATTCAGACAGGGGGATGAACACCGGGGAGCTGTTTTTT
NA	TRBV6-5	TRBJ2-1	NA	CASSQTVGINNEQFF	TGTGCCAGCAGTCAAACGGTCGGGATCAACAATGAGCAGTTCTTC
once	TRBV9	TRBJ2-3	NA	CASSNTDTQYF	TGTGCCAGCAGCAATACAGATACGCAGTATTTT
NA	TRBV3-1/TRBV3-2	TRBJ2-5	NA	CASSQGETQYF	TGTGCCAGCAGCCAAGGAGAGACCCAGTACTTC
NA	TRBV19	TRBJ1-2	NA	CASSIWGKDGYTF	TGTGCCAGTAGTATATGGGGGAAGGATGGCTACACCTTC
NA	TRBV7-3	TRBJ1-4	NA	CASSPGRGPNEKLFF	TGTGCCAGCAGCCCCGGTAGGGGACCTAATGAAAAACTGTTTTTT
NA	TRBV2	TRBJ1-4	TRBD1	CASRRTGVPNEKLFF	TGTGCCAGCAGGAGGACAGGGGTACCTAATGAAAAACTGTTTTTT
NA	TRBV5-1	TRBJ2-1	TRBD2	CASSSGLAGGPYNEQFF	TGCGCCAGCAGCTCCGGACTAGCGGGAGGGCCCTACAATGAGCAGTTCTTC
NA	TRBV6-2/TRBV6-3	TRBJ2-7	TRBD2	CASSDLTSGNSYEQYF	TGTGCCAGCAGCGATCTTACTAGCGGCAATTCCTACGAGCAGTACTTC
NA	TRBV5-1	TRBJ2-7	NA	CASSSDNSYEQYF	TGCGCCAGCAGTTCGGACAACTCCTACGAGCAGTACTTC
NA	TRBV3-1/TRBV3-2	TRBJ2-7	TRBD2	CASTKTSGRNYEQYF	TGTGCCAGCACCAAGACTAGCGGGAGAAATTACGAGCAGTACTTC
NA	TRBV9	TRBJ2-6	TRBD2	CASSSRTSGYSGANVLTF	TGTGCCAGCAGCTCGCGGACTAGCGGTTACTCTGGGGCCAACGTCCTGACTTTC
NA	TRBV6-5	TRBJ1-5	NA	CASTEGGMDQPQHF	TGTGCCAGCACCGAGGGGGGAATGGATCAGCCCCAGCATTTT
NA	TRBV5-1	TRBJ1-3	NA	CASSLEAGFGNTIYF	TGCGCCAGCAGCTTGGAGGCAGGTTTTGGAAACACCATATATTTT
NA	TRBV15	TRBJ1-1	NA	CATSRGVVYTEAFF	TGTGCCACCAGCAGAGGGGTGGTGTACACTGAAGCTTTCTTT
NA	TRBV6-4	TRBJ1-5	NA	CAKSPGGNQPQHF	TGTGCTAAATCACCAGGGGGCAATCAGCCCCAGCATTTT
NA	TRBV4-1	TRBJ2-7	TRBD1	CASSQGEGAPYEQYF	TGCGCCAGCAGCCAAGGTGAGGGGGCCCCCTACGAGCAGTACTTC
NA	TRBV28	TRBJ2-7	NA	CASSPSGSSYEQYF	TGTGCCAGCAGCCCTTCAGGGAGCTCCTACGAGCAGTACTTC
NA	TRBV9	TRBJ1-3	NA	CASSVDPAVSGNTIYF	TGTGCCAGCAGCGTAGATCCCGCCGTCTCTGGAAACACCATATATTTT
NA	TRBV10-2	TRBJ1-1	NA	CASTEGRLNTEAFF	TGCGCCAGCACCGAAGGCCGATTGAACACTGAAGCTTTCTTT
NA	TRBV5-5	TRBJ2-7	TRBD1	CASSLTGFPEQYF	TGTGCCAGCAGCCTGACAGGGTTCCCCGAGCAGTACTTC
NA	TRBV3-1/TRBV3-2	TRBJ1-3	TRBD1	CASSLGGSGNTIYF	TGTGCCAGCAGCCTAGGGGGCTCCGGAAACACCATATATTTT
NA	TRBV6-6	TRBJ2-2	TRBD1	CASRDRENTGELFF	TGTGCCAGCAGAGACAGGGAGAACACCGGGGAGCTGTTTTTT
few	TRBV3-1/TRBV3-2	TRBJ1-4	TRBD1	CASSSPYGTGGEKLFF	TGTGCCAGCAGCTCACCTTATGGGACAGGGGGTGAAAAACTGTTTTTT
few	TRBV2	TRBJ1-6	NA	CASKFENSPLHF	TGTGCCAGCAAATTCGAGAATTCACCCCTCCACTTT
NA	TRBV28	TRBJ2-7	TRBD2	CASRRGLAYEQYF	TGTGCCAGCAGGAGGGGACTAGCATACGAGCAGTACTTC
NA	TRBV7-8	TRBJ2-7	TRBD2	CASSPREGRHYEQYF	TGTGCCAGCAGCCCAAGGGAGGGTAGGCATTACGAGCAGTACTTC
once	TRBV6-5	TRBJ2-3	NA	CASRTRTDTQYF	TGTGCCAGCCGGACCCGCACAGATACGCAGTATTTT
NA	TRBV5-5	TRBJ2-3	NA	CASSSGTSSTDTQYF	TGTGCCAGCAGCTCCGGGACGTCCAGCACAGATACGCAGTATTTT
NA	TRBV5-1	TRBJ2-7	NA	CASRFTGGAYEQYF	TGCGCCAGCAGATTCACAGGAGGTGCCTACGAGCAGTACTTC
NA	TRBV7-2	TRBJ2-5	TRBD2	CASSLGAGVRETQYF	TGTGCCAGCAGCTTGGGAGCGGGAGTGAGAGAGACCCAGTACTTC
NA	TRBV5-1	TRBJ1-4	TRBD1	CASSQDRGYEKLFF	TGCGCCAGCAGTCAAGACAGGGGATATGAAAAACTGTTTTTT
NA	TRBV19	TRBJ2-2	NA	CASSIFGDTNTGELFF	TGTGCCAGTAGTATTTTTGGAGACACGAACACCGGGGAGCTGTTTTTT
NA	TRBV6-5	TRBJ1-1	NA	CASSYGGKAFF	TGTGCCAGCAGTTATGGGGGGAAGGCTTTCTTT
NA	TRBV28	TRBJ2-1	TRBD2	CASSPFGAGGKDEQFF	TGTGCCAGCAGTCCCTTTGGAGCGGGAGGAAAAGATGAGCAGTTCTTC
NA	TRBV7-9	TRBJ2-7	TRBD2	CASSLLTSGRYEQYF	TGTGCCAGCAGCTTATTAACTAGCGGAAGGTACGAGCAGTACTTC
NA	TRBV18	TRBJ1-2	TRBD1	CASSPGGQGIYGYTF	TGTGCCAGCTCACCGGGGGGACAGGGCATCTATGGCTACACCTTC
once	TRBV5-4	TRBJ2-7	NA	CASTSESSYEQYF	TGTGCCAGCACTAGCGAGAGCTCCTACGAGCAGTACTTC